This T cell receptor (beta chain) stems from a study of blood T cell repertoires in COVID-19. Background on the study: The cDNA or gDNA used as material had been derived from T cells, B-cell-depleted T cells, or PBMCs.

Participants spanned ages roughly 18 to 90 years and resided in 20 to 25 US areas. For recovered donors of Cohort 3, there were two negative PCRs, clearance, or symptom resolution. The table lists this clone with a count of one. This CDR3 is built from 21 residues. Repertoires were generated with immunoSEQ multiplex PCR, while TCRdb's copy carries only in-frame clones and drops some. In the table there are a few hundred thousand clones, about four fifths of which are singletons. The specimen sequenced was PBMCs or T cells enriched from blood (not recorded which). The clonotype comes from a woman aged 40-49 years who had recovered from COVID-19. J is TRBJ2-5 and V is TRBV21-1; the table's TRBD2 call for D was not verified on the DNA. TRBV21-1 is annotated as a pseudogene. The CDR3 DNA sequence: TGTGCCAGCAGCAAAAGGGGATTTGACGGTAGAGCGGGAGGGCCGGGTGAGACCCAGTACTTC. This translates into CASSKRGFDGRAGGPGETQYF.